The sample holds a few counts of the clone carrying this T cell receptor (beta chain). Antigen unknown. Compared with germline, one end of the junction differs, possibly owing to a read error. The data are from a study of a mutant IDH1 vaccine in newly diagnosed glioma. In the study overall: Patients had received radiotherapy, temozolomide, or both previously, most receiving both. Findings of the study overall: Seemingly, pseudoprogression had no relation to changes in the top peripheral T cell clonotypes.

Time point given: week 47, end of study. Every single dose of the vaccine, 300 ug of mutant IDH1 20-mer peptide, came with topical imiquimod. The CDR3 has 14 residues. Germline values: CDR1 LNHDA, CDR2 SQIVND (reference sequence). Clones were read by immunoSEQ multiplex PCR, and TCRdb kept only the in-frame ones, dropping some. Altogether fewer than 55,000 clones are present, about 65% being singletons, with the ten largest covering 4% to 5.5%. The TCR was taken from a man aged 35 to 55 with glioma. Some clones in this sample may be carry-over from other donors' samples. The sequencing used peripheral blood mononuclear cells (PBMCs), collected from a glioma patient whose treatment included an IDH1 peptide vaccine. The chain joins TRBV19 to TRBJ1-2; D not certain. As DNA, the CDR3 is TGTGCCAGTAGTTTCCCATGGGAGTACTATGGCTACGCCTTC. It is translated as CASSFPWEYYGYAF.